The text below deals with one T cell receptor beta chain. Per the original methods: Using reference gene primer amplification, nucleated cell counts were estimated. The protocol was immunoSEQ multiplex PCR, while the TCRdb copy is restricted to in-frame clones and leaves out a portion. V and J calls plus clone size are reproduced from that table; the DNA served to infer D and trimming. The repertoire holds 310,000 or so clones, 87% seen once, with 1% in the top ten. The CDR3 loop spans 15 amino acids. Germline CDR1 is KGHSH and CDR2 is LQKENI. V was pared by 0 bases and J by 4 bases, with 10 bases between. These data are taken from a study of blood T cell repertoires in COVID-19. Turning to the study itself: The United States, Italy and Spain were the sources of the acute and convalescent COVID-19 samples. From T cells, B-cell-depleted T cells, or PBMCs came the material, which was cDNA or gDNA.

The V gene is TRBV18, the J gene TRBJ1-3, with D uncertain. The origin of this receptor is a man aged 45-65 years with active or convalescent COVID-19. The sequenced sample was peripheral blood. This CDR3 reads CASSPPSGSGNTIYF. The CDR3 coding sequence is TGTGCCAGCTCACCACCGTCCGGGTCCGGAAACACCATATATTTT.